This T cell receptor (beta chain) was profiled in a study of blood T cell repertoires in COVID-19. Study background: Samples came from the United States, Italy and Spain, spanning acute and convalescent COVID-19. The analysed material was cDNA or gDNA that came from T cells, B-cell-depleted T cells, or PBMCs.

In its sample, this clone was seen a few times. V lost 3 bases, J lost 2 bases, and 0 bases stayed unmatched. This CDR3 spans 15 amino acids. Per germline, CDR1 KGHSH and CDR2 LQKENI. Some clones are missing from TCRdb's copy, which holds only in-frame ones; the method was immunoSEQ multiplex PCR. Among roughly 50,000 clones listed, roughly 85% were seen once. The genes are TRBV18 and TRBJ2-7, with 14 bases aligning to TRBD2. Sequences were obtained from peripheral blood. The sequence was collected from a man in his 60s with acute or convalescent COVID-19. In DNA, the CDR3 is TGTGCCAGCTCACCGACTAGCGGGAGGGCCTACGAGCAGTACTTC. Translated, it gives CASSPTSGRAYEQYF.